This TCR beta chain was found in a study of blood T cell repertoires in COVID-19. Looking at the study overall: Sample material is recorded as cDNA or gDNA derived from T cells, B-cell-depleted T cells, or PBMCs.

Original data processing: Using reference gene primer amplification, nucleated cell counts were estimated. Clones were read by immunoSEQ multiplex PCR, and TCRdb kept only the in-frame ones, dropping some. V and J calls and clone size are as listed in that table; D and trimming were resolved from the DNA. In the table there are more than 35,000 clones, 85% to 90% of which are singletons. The CDR3 length is 14 residues. Germline V CDR1 and CDR2: LNHDA, SQIVND (reference sequence). The V gene end was trimmed by 5 bases and the J gene end by 2 bases; junction bases not matched to a gene: 3. The source of this sequence is a man in his thirties or forties with active or convalescent COVID-19. The specimen was peripheral blood. The V call is TRBV19, the J call TRBJ2-7, with 10 bases aligning to TRBD1. The CDR3 coding sequence is TGTGCCAGTAGTTTAGGACAGGGGGCCTACGAGCAGTACTTC. The encoded protein is CASSLGQGAYEQYF.